This T cell receptor beta chain was sequenced for a study of blood T cell repertoires in COVID-19. At the level of the study: Sites in the United States, Italy and Spain provided acute and convalescent COVID-19 samples. From T cells, B-cell-depleted T cells, or PBMCs came the material, which was cDNA or gDNA.

This CDR3 is 13 amino acids long. Germline V gene sequence: CDR1 SGHKS, CDR2 YYEKEE (reference sequence). V lost 4 bases to trimming and J lost 5 bases, with 10 bases between them. As processed by the authors: From reference gene primer amplification, estimates of nucleated cell counts were derived. Clones were read by immunoSEQ multiplex PCR, and TCRdb kept only the in-frame ones, dropping some. V and J calls and clone size follow that table, whereas D and trimming were derived from the DNA. The sample yields around 69,000 clones, 84% seen once. The J gene is TRBJ1-5, the V gene TRBV5-5, with a possible D match to TRBD1 (5 bases). Sequenced material: peripheral blood. This TCR was sampled from a middle-aged man with active COVID-19. CDR3 bases: TGTGCCAGCAGCCCACCGGGGGATCAGCCCCAGCATTTT. It specifies CASSPPGDQPQHF.